Following are 12 T cell receptor beta chains from one sample sequenced in a study of T cell repertoires in cytomegalovirus infection. TCRdb ran MiXCR on the reads and lists one entry per CDR3 protein. The sample records roughly 320,000 distinct CDR3 sequences, over 7.5% being singletons. Sequencing was performed on PBMCs. The receptors come from a human donor in good health (CMV status not recorded). Some clones in this sample may be carry-over from other donors' samples.

This clonotype was seen ten or more times. DNA for the CDR3: TGTGCCAGCAGCTTAAAACCTACAGGGTTCTATGGCTACACCTTC. Amino acid sequence: CASSLKPTGFYGYTF. The chain has TRBV7-9 and TRBJ1-2, with D possibly being TRBD1 (6 bases). CDR3 size: 15 residues. From germline, CDR1 is SEHNR and CDR2 FQNEAQ (reference sequence). With 2 bases removed from V and 4 bases from J, the gap between germline ends came to 14 bases. Looking up the rest from reference TRBV7-9 and TRBJ1-2 gives the full variable domain: DTGVSQNPRHKITKRGQNVTFRCDPISEHNRLYWYRQTLGQGPEFLTYFQNEAQLEKSRLLSDRFSAERPKGSFSTLEIQRTEQGDSAMYLCASSLKPTGFYGYTFGSGTRLTVV.

V and J are TRBV28 and TRBJ2-4; 8 nucleotides match TRBD2. The CDR3 runs 17 residues. Losses at the gene ends were 6 bases for V and 0 bases for J; bases not matched to a gene: 10. CDR1 and CDR2 from the germline V gene are MDHEN and SYDVKM. Here the CDR3 reads CASSNIIAGLAKNIQYF. Written as DNA, the CDR3 is TGTGCCAGCAGCAATATTATAGCGGGGCTAGCCAAAAACATTCAGTACTTC.

This clonotype was picked up a small number of times. This chain connects TRBV4-3 to TRBJ2-2; D is undetermined. V was shortened by 0 bases and J by 0 bases, with 8 bases between the two germline ends. The CDR3 spans 16 residues. The V gene's germline CDR1 is LGHNA and CDR2 YSLEER. As DNA, the CDR3 is TGCGCCAGCAGCCAAGATCCCAGGACGAACACCGGGGAGCTGTTTTTT. It translates to CASSQDPRTNTGELFF.

The rearrangement uses TRBV28 and TRBJ1-5, with TRBD1 as a possible D gene (5 bases). Trimming pared 1 base from V and 0 bases from J, leaving 10 bases between. The CDR3 has 16 residues. CDR1 MDHEN and CDR2 SYDVKM come from the germline V gene. The CDR3 nucleotides read TGTGCCAGCAGTTTATATGGGACTGCTAGCAATCAGCCCCAGCATTTT. Amino acid sequence: CASSLYGTASNQPQHF.

This clonotype was recorded a few times. V and J are TRBV7-8 and TRBJ1-3; D uncertain. Germline lookup yields CDR1 SGHVS and CDR2 FQNEAQ. This CDR3 comprises 14 residues. The V gene lost 0 bases and the J gene lost 0 bases, with 3 bases spanning the gap. CDR3 protein: CASSLAISGNTIYF. CDR3 bases: TGTGCCAGCAGCTTAGCGATCTCTGGAAACACCATATATTTT.

The chain recombines TRBV20-1 with TRBJ2-3; no firm D call. This CDR3 contains 14 residues. The germline V and J ends were trimmed by 6 bases and 4 bases, with 17 bases remaining between them. In germline, CDR1 is DFQATT, CDR2 SNEGSKA (reference sequence). The CDR3 region has the DNA TGCAGTGCCCCGCCAGACTGGAAATCAGATACGCAGTATTTT. Encoded protein: CSAPPDWKSDTQYF.

This clonotype has more than one count but fewer than ten. V usage is TRBV28 and J usage is TRBJ2-7; D is ambiguous. The germline V gene encodes CDR1 MDHEN and CDR2 SYDVKM. The CDR3 covers 11 residues. V lost 4 bases and J 6 bases, leaving 7 bases between the germline ends. CDR3 nucleotides: TGTGCCAGCAGTTCCTCGTTCGAGCAGTACTTC. Translated, it gives CASSSSFEQYF. Together with reference TRBV28 and TRBJ2-7, the CDR3 gives the full variable domain: DVKVTQSSRYLVKRTGEKVFLECVQDMDHENMFWYRQDPGLGLRLIYFSYDVKMKEKGDIPEGYSVSREKKERFSLILESASTNQTSMYLCASSSSFEQYFGPGTRLTVT.

The chain uses TRBV30 and TRBJ1-5; D is undetermined. Trimming stripped 5 bases from V and 2 bases from J, with 13 bases between. The CDR3 loop spans 14 amino acids. CDR1 GTSNPN and CDR2 SVGIG come from the germline V gene (reference sequence). The CDR3 bases are TGTGCCTGGGACGCGGGAGAGGGCAATCAGCCCCAGCATTTT. Translated: CAWDAGEGNQPQHF.

The chain links TRBV6-2 or TRBV6-3 to TRBJ2-5; 8 bases fit TRBD1. This CDR3 comprises 13 residues. Germline CDR1 reads MNHEY; CDR2 reads SVGEGT. V gave up 6 bases and J gave up 4 bases; unmatched junction bases: 4. CDR3 in DNA: TGTGCCAGCAGCCCCGACAGGGGAGAGACCCAGTACTTC. Amino acids: CASSPDRGETQYF.

This clonotype has at least ten counts. V usage is TRBV28 and J usage is TRBJ2-6; the D gene is possibly TRBD2 (6 bases). CDR3 length: 15 residues. Germline-derived CDR1 and CDR2 are MDHEN and SYDVKM. Deletions cut 6 bases from V and 0 bases from J, with 9 bases between. The CDR3 region has the DNA TGTGCCAGCAGGTTGCGGGGCTCTGGGGCCAACGTCCTGACTTTC. This encodes CASRLRGSGANVLTF.

This clonotype occurred many times. In DNA form, the CDR3 reads TGTGCCAGCAGTGGGGGGATCACTGAAGCTTTCTTT. Translated: CASSGGITEAFF. V usage is TRBV6-1 and J usage is TRBJ1-1; D is perhaps TRBD1 (5 bases). Germline CDR1 is MNHNS and CDR2 is SASEGT. With 4 bases removed from V and 4 bases from J, the gap between germline ends came to 7 bases. The CDR3 extends over 12 amino acids.

V is TRBV19 and J is TRBJ1-2; D perhaps matches TRBD1 (5 bases). Trimming removed 3 bases from V and 7 bases from J, with 12 bases in between. The CDR3 contains 13 residues. CDR1 is LNHDA and CDR2 is SQIVND in the germline V gene (reference sequence). This CDR3 is CASSIGAVSGYTF. For the CDR3, the DNA is TGTGCCAGTAGTATTGGGGCAGTCTCTGGCTACACCTTC.